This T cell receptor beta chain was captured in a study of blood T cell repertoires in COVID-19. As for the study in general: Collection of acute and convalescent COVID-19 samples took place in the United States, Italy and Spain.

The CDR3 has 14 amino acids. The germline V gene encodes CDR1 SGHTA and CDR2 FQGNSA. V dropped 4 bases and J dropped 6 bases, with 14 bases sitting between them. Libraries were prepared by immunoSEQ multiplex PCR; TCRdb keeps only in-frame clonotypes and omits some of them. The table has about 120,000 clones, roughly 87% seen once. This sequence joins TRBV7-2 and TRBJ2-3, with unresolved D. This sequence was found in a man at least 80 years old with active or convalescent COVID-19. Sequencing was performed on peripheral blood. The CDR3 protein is CASSSSWSVDTQYF. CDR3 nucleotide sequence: TGTGCCAGCAGCTCCTCATGGTCGGTTGATACGCAGTATTTT.